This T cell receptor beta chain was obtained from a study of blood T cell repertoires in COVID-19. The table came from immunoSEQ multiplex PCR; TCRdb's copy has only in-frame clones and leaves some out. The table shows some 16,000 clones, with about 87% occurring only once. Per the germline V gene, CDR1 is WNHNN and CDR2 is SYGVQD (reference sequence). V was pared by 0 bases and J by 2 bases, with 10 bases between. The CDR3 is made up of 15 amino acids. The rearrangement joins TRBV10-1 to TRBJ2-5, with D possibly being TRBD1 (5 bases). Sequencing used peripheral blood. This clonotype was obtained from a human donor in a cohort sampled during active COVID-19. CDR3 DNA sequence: TGCGCCAGCAGTGAGTCGGGGTCAGGGCAAGAGACCCAGTACTTC. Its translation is CASSESGSGQETQYF.